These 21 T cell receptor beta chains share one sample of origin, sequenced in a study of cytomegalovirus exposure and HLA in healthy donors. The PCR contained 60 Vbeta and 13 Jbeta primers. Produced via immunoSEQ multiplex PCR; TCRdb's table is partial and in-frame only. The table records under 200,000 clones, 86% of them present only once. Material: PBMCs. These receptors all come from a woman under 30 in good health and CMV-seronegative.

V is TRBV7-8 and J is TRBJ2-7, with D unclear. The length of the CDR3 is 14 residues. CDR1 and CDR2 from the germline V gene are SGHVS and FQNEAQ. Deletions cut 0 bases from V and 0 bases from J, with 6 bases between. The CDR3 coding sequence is TGTGCCAGCAGCTTAGCGGGCAACTCCTACGAGCAGTACTTC. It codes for CASSLAGNSYEQYF.

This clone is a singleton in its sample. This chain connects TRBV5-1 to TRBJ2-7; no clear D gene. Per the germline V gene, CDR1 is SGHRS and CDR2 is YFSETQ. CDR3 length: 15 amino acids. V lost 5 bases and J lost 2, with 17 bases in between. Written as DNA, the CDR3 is TGCGCCAGCAGTATAACAGCCTCCCGTCCCTACGAGCAGTACTTC. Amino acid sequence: CASSITASRPYEQYF. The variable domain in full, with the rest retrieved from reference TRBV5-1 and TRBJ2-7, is KAGVTQTPRYLIKTRGQQVTLSCSPISGHRSVSWYQQTPGQGLQFLFEYFSETQRNKGNFPGRFSGRQFSNSRSEMNVSTLELGDSALYLCASSITASRPYEQYFGPGTRLTVT.

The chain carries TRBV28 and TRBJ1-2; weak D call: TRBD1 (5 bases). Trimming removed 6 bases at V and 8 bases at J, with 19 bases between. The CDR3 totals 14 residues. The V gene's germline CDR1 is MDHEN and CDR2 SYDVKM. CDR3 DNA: TGTGCCAGCAGACGGACATCCTTGATGAGCGGCTACACCTTC. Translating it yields CASRRTSLMSGYTF.

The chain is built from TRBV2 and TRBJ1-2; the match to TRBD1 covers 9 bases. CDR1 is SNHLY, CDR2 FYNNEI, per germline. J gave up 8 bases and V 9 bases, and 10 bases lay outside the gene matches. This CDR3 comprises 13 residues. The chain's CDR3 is CASTGGLFSGYTF. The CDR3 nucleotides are TGTGCCAGTACAGGGGGCCTCTTCTCCGGCTACACCTTC.

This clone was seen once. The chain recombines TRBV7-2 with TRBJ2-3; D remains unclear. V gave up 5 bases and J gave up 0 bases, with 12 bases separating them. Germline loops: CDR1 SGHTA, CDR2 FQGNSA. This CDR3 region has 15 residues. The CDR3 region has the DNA TGTGCCAGCAGCAGACTGACTGGTAGCACAGATACGCAGTATTTT. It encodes CASSRLTGSTDTQYF.

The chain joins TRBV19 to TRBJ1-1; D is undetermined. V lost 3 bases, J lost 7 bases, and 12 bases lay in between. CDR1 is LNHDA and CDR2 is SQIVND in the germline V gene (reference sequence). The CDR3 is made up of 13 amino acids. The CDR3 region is CASSMSSVREAFF. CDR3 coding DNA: TGTGCCAGTAGTATGAGTTCGGTACGTGAAGCTTTCTTT.

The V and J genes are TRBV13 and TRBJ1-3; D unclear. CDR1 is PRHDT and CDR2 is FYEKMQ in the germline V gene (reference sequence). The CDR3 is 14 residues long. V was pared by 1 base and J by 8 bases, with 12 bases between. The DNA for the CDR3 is TGTGCCAGCAGCTTAGCGGTTATTGCGGACACCATATATTTT. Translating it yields CASSLAVIADTIYF.

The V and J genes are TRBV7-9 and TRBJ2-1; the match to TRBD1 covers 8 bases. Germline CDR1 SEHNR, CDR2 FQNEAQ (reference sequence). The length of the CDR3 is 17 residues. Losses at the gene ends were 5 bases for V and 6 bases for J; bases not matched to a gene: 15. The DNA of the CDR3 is TGTGCCAGCAGCCCTGTCAATCGGGACAGGAGATCCAATGAGCAGTTCTTC. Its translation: CASSPVNRDRRSNEQFF.

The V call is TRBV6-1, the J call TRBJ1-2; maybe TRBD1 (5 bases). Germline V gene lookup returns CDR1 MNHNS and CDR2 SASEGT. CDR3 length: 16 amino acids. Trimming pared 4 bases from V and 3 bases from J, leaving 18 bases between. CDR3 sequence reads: CASSVGAGGVHYGYTF. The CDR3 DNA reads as TGTGCCAGCAGTGTGGGAGCGGGAGGGGTCCACTATGGCTACACCTTC.

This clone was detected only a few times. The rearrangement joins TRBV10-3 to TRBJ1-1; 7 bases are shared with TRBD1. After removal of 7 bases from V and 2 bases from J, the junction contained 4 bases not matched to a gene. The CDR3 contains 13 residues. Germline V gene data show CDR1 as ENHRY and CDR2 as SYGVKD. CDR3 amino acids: CAITRQGNTEAFF. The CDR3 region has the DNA TGTGCCATCACCAGACAGGGAAACACTGAAGCTTTCTTT.

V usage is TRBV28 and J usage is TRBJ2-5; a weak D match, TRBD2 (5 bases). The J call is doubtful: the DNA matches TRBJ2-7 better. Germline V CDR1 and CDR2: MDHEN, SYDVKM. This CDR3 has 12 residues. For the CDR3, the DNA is TGTGCCAGCAGTTTTCTAGCTTACGAGCAGTACTTC. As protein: CASSFLAYEQYF.

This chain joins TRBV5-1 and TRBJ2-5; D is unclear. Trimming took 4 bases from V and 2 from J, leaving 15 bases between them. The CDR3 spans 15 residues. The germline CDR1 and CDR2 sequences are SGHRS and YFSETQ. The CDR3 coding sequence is TGCGCCAGCAGCGGTGCCACCCAGACACAAGAGACCCAGTACTTC. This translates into CASSGATQTQETQYF. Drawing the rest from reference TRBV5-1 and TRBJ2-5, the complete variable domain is KAGVTQTPRYLIKTRGQQVTLSCSPISGHRSVSWYQQTPGQGLQFLFEYFSETQRNKGNFPGRFSGRQFSNSRSEMNVSTLELGDSALYLCASSGATQTQETQYFGPGTRLLVL.

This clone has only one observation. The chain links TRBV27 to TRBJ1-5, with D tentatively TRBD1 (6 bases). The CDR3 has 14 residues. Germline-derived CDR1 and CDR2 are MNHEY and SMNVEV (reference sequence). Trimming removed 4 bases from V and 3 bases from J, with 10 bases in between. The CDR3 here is CASSSYRANQPQHF. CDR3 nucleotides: TGTGCCAGCAGTTCCTACAGGGCCAATCAGCCCCAGCATTTT.

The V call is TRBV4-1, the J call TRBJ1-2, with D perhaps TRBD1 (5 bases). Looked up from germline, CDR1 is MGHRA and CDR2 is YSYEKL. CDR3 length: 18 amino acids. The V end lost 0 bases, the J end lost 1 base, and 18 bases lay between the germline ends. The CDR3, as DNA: TGCGCCAGCAGCCAAGATGTTACAGCGTGGGGGGTTAACTATGGCTACACCTTC. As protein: CASSQDVTAWGVNYGYTF.

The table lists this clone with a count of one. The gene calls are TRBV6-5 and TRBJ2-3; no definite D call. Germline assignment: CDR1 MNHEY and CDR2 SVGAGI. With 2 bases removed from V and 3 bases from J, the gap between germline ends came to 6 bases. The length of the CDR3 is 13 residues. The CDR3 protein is CASSYLSTDTQYF. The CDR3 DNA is TGTGCCAGCAGTTACCTCTCTACAGATACGCAGTATTTT.

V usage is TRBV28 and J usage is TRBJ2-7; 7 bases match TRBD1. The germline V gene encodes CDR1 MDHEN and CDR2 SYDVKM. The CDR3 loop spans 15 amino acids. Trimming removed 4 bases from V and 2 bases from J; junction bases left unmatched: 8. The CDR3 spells CASSSPDRVAYEQYF. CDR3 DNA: TGTGCCAGCAGTTCCCCCGACAGGGTTGCCTACGAGCAGTACTTC.

CDR3 residues: CASSPGLAWYEQFF. The CDR3 DNA reads as TGTGCCAGCAGTCCCGGACTAGCGTGGTATGAGCAGTTCTTC. The chain is built from TRBV27 and TRBJ2-1, with 9 bases identical to TRBD2. Trimming at V came to 5 bases and at J to 8 bases, leaving 7 bases not matched to a gene. Germline lookup yields CDR1 MNHEY and CDR2 SMNVEV (reference sequence). This CDR3 spans 14 amino acids.

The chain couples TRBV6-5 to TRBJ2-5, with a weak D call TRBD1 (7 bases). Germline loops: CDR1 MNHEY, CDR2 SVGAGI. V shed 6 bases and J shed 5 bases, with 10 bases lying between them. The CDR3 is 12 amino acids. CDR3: CASRRDSETQYF. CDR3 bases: TGTGCCAGCAGGCGGGACAGCGAGACCCAGTACTTC.

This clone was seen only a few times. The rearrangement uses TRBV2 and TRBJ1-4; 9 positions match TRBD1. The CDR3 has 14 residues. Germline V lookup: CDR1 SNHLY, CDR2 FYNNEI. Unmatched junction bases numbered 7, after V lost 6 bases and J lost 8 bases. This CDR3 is CASSQQGAWEKLFF. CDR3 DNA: TGTGCCAGCAGCCAACAGGGGGCCTGGGAAAAACTGTTTTTT. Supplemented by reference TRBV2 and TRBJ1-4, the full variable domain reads EPEVTQTPSHQVTQMGQEVILRCVPISNHLYFYWYRQILGQKVEFLVSFYNNEISEKSEIFDDQFSVERPDGSNFTLKIRSTKLEDSAMYFCASSQQGAWEKLFFGSGTQLSVL.

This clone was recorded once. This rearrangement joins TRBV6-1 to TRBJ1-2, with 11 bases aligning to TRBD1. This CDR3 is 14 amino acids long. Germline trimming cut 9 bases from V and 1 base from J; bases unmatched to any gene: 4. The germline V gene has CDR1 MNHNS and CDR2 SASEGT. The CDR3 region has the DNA TGTGCCAGTAAGGGACAGGGGGGTAACTATGGCTACACCTTC. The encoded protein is CASKGQGGNYGYTF.

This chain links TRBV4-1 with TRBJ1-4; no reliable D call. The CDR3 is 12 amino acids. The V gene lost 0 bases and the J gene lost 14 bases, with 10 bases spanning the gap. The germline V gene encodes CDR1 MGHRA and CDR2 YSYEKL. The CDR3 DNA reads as TGCGCCAGCAGCCAAGATGTGGGGAGGCTGTTTTTT. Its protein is CASSQDVGRLFF.